This T cell receptor (beta chain) comes out of a study of T cell responses to AZD1222 COVID-19 vaccine. Study results and caveats: Repertoires in all cases were sampled only once the peak T cell response had passed. Epitopes outside B.1.351 and B.1.1.7 mutated regions reportedly drew nearly half of spike TCRs.

Points on this clone: Its antigen is unknown.

Germline CDR1 SGHNT, CDR2 YYREEE (reference sequence). The CDR3 is 12 amino acids. V was cut by 5 bases and J by 2 bases, with 6 bases left in between. TCRdb's copy holds only in-frame clones and misses some; the assay was immunoSEQ multiplex PCR. This table has 150,000 or so clones, roughly 85% appearing once. The gene calls are TRBV5-4 and TRBJ2-3, with no clear D. The sequenced sample was peripheral blood, obtained on day 0 of AZD1222 vaccination. The TCR sequence derives from an adult in good health. The CDR3 nucleotides read TGTGCCAGCAGAGGGCTCACAGATACGCAGTATTTT. Protein product: CASRGLTDTQYF.